This T cell receptor beta chain was found in a study of shared T cell receptors in the human thymus. Clones were sequenced by immunoSEQ multiplex PCR, and TCRdb holds only the in-frame ones, with some missing. In the table there are more than 300,000 clones, 95% of which are singletons. CDR3 length equals 14 residues. Germline CDR1 reads MDHEN; CDR2 reads SYDVKM. Trimming took 5 bases from V and 6 from J, leaving 14 bases between them. V gene TRBV28 combines with J gene TRBJ2-1; a weak D match, TRBD2 (6 bases). Sequences were obtained from thymocytes. The source of this sequence is a human donor. This CDR3 is CASSRSGQGNEQFF. In DNA, the CDR3 is TGTGCCAGCAGTCGTAGCGGTCAGGGCAATGAGCAGTTCTTC.